This TCR beta chain was sequenced in a study of cytomegalovirus exposure and HLA in healthy donors. Broader study findings: Most TCR sequences showed up rarely, but some public TCRs showed up in many donors.

Clones were read by immunoSEQ multiplex PCR, and TCRdb kept only the in-frame ones, dropping some. The sample lists 110,000 to 150,000 clones, 85% to 90% occurring once. CDR1 and CDR2 (germline): SEHNR, FQNEAQ (reference sequence). V gave up 5 bases and J gave up 8 bases; unmatched junction bases: 14. The CDR3 loop spans 16 amino acids. Comment on this clone: Its antigen is as yet unknown.

The sequence was collected from a woman aged 18-35 years in good health and CMV-seropositive. Specimen: PBMCs. The rearrangement joins TRBV7-9 to TRBJ1-4; 7 bases fit TRBD1. The CDR3 reads CASSQPPGTEGEKLFF. Written as DNA, the CDR3 is TGTGCCAGCAGCCAACCGCCCGGGACAGAAGGGGAAAAACTGTTTTTT.